The source of this T cell receptor beta chain is a study of cytomegalovirus exposure and HLA in healthy donors. Study-level points and caveats: Researchers reported in a later analysis that a missense DCLRE1C variant was tied to TCR beta V- and J-gene trimming.

As for this clone: Its antigen remains unidentified.

In the PCR, 60 Vbeta and 13 Jbeta primers were used. Only in-frame clones appear in the TCRdb table, and some are missing; sequencing was by immunoSEQ multiplex PCR. The sample lists under 200,000 clones, approximately 88% occurring once. Trimming pared 5 bases from V and 5 bases from J, leaving 9 bases between. This CDR3 is built from 12 residues. Germline values: CDR1 SQVTM, CDR2 ANQGSEA. This sequence joins TRBV29-1 and TRBJ1-4; D is perhaps TRBD1 (5 bases). The sequencing sample was made of PBMCs. This receptor was taken from a man aged 30-40 years in good health and CMV-seronegative. CDR3 DNA sequence: TGCAGCGTTCGGCAGGGAAATGAAAAACTGTTTTTT. It is translated as CSVRQGNEKLFF. The complete variable domain, with remaining parts taken from reference TRBV29-1 and TRBJ1-4, reads SAVISQKPSRDICQRGTSLTIQCQVDSQVTMMFWYRQQPGQSLTLIATANQGSEATYESGFVIDKFPISRPNLTFSTLTVSNMSPEDSSIYLCSVRQGNEKLFFGSGTQLSVL.